This TCR beta chain was captured in a study of blood T cells in healthy people across ages. Whole-study results and caveats: Older individuals had lower TCR beta diversity per million T cells (the decline was roughly linear). It was held that diversity estimates obtained from one million T cells represented underestimates.

This clonotype has just a few counts. Its target is not known. V was cut by 3 bases and J by 4 bases, with 9 bases left in between. This CDR3 has 13 residues. CDR1 is SGHRS, CDR2 YFSETQ, per germline. PCR was performed a second time for roughly 6 to 12 cycles using a sample-barcoded 5' primer and a J-beta primer mix. Each CDR3 protein gets one entry after TCRdb re-called the 5' RACE reads with MiXCR. Here the sample spans about 970,000 distinct CDR3 sequences, approximately 50% being singletons. This chain uses TRBV5-1 with TRBJ2-3; the D gene is possibly TRBD1 (5 bases). This TCR was sampled from a woman aged 55-70 years in good health. Sequencing used blood. DNA for the CDR3: TGCGCCAGCAGCTCCAGGGAAGCAGATACGCAGTATTTT. Translating it yields CASSSREADTQYF.